The 2 T cell receptor beta chains given below trace back to one sample, sequenced in a study of blood T cell repertoires in COVID-19 (dated by TCRdb to about 2020). The library was produced with the immunoSEQ multiplex PCR assay. The table comes from immuneACCESS by way of TCRdb, which keeps in-frame sequences with V and J called. Part of the clones is missing from these tables; in studies checked, under half for an unresolved V gene and the rest for unknown reasons. For this sample there are fewer than 250,000 clones; under 80% appear just once. The ten largest account for about a sixth of the sample. The source material was PBMCs or T cells enriched from blood (not recorded which). These receptors all come from a woman between 50 and 59 years old with acute COVID-19.

The chain uses TRBV5-1 and TRBJ1-6; D gene ambiguous. V lost 0 bases and J lost 3, with 10 bases in between. CDR1 SGHRS and CDR2 YFSETQ come from the germline V gene. The CDR3 contains 16 residues. CDR3 sequence: CASSLAIRRYNSPLHF. CDR3 coding DNA: TGCGCCAGCAGCTTGGCTATACGTCGCTATAATTCACCCCTCCACTTT.

The chain links TRBV18 to TRBJ1-3, with D tentatively TRBD1 (5 bases). Trimming removed 3 bases at V and 0 bases at J, with 9 bases between. The CDR3 contains 15 residues. Germline V gives CDR1 KGHSH, CDR2 LQKENI. DNA for the CDR3: TGTGCCAGCTCACCCCAAGGGGACTCTGGAAACACCATATATTTT. The encoded protein is CASSPQGDSGNTIYF.